This TCR beta chain was recovered during a study of T cell responses to AZD1222 COVID-19 vaccine. Germline CDR1 is LGHDT and CDR2 is YNNKEL (reference sequence). This CDR3 region has 12 residues. V was shortened by 4 bases and J by 7 bases, with 10 bases between the two germline ends. This clone has more than one count but fewer than ten. Antigen specificity is unknown. Clones were sequenced by immunoSEQ multiplex PCR, and TCRdb holds only the in-frame ones, with some missing. This sample has over 100,000 clones, with 87% found just once. The analysis combined second doses at about 4 or about 12 weeks. Study-level findings and limits: At baseline, seropositivity was found in only a handful of AZD1222 recipients. Spike-wide coverage was observed for vaccine-associated CD4 TCRs, with dominant responses at 160-218 and 743-854. White British ancestry dominated among donors, who included more females, and clonal diversity was possibly underestimated.

This chain uses TRBV3-1 (or the pseudogene TRBV3-2) with TRBJ1-2; D is ambiguous. Sequenced here: peripheral blood, sampled 28 days after the second AZD1222 dose. This receptor was taken from an adult who received the AZD1222 COVID-19 vaccine. The CDR3 DNA reads as TGTGCCAGCAGCCGCCGTGAGGTTGGCTACACCTTC. This sequence encodes CASSRREVGYTF.